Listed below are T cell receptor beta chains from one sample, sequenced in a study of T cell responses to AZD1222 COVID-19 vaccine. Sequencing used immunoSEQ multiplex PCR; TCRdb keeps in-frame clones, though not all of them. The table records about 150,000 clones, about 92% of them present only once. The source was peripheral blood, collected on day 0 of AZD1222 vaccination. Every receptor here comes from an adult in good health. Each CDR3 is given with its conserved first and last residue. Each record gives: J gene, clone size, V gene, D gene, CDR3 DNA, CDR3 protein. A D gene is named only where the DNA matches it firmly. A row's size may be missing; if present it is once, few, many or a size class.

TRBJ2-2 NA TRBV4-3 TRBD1 TGCGCCAGCAGCGAAGGGACAGGGAGCACTTACACCGGGGAGCTGTTTTTT CASSEGTGSTYTGELFF
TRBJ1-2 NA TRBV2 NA TGTGCCAGCAGTAGGATAGAGGGTCTTAGTTATGGCTACACCTTC CASSRIEGLSYGYTF
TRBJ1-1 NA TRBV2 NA TGTGCCAGCAGTGTAAAGCCTTCGGGGTCGAACACTGAAGCTTTCTTT CASSVKPSGSNTEAFF
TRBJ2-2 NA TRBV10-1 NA TGCGCCAGCAGTGTCCCTTCAAGGGGAGTGAACACCGGGGAGCTGTTTTTT CASSVPSRGVNTGELFF
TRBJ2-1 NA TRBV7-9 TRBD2 TGTGCCAGCAGCTACGGGGCTAGCGGATACAATGAGCAGTTCTTC CASSYGASGYNEQFF
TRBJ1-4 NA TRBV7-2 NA TGTGCCAGCAGCCAAGGGGGGAGGGGAGGAGAAAAACTGTTTTTT CASSQGGRGGEKLFF
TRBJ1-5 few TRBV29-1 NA TGCAGCGTTGTTCTTCCGGGACCGAGTAGCAATCAGCCCCAGCATTTT CSVVLPGPSSNQPQHF
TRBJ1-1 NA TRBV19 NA TGTGCCAGTAGCCGAAATGGGAATGAAGCTTTCTTT CASSRNGNEAFF
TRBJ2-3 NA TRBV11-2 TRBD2 TGTGCCAGCAGCCTTGAGGGACTAGCGGTTCTCACAGATACGCAGTATTTT CASSLEGLAVLTDTQYF
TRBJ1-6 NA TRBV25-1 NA TGTGCCAGCAGTGATATGGGGCGATCTTCACCCCTCCACTTT CASSDMGRSSPLHF
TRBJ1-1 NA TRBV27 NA TGTGCCAGCAGACTACAAACAGGGTGGGCCACTGAAGCTTTCTTT CASRLQTGWATEAFF
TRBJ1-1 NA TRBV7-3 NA TGTGCCAGCAGCATCGGACAAGGCACTGAAGCTTTCTTT CASSIGQGTEAFF
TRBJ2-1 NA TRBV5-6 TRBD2 TGTGCCAGCAGATATAGCGGGGGGGCCCTTGAGCAGTTCTTC CASRYSGGALEQFF
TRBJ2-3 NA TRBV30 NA TGTGCCTGGAGTGTCATTGGCGGGCGCACAGATACGCAGTATTTT CAWSVIGGRTDTQYF
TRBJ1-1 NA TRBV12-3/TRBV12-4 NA TGTGCCAGCAGTTTAGGACAGGTGGCTGAAGCTTTCTTT CASSLGQVAEAFF
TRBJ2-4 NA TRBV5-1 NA TGCGCCAGCAGCTTGGGGGTTCTAGCCAAAAACATTCAGTACTTC CASSLGVLAKNIQYF
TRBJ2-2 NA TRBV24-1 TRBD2 TGTGCCACCAGTCTAGCGGGAGGGCCAAACACCGGGGAGCTGTTTTTT CATSLAGGPNTGELFF
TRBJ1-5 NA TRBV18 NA TGTGCCAGCTCACCAGGAGATCAGCCCCAGCATTTT CASSPGDQPQHF
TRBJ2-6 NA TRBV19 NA TGTGCCAGTAGTCCACAGGGTGTTCCTGGGGCCAACGTCCTGACTTTC CASSPQGVPGANVLTF
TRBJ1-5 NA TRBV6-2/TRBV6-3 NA TGTGCCAGCAGTTACTCTCCCGGGGGAACTCAGCCCCAGCATTTT CASSYSPGGTQPQHF
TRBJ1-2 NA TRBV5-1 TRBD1 TGCGCCAGCAGCTTGGAGGGACAGGGGGCGCTTGGCTACACCTTC CASSLEGQGALGYTF
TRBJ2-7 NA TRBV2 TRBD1 TGTGCCGGCAGGGACAGGGGGCGCGAGCAGTACTTC CAGRDRGREQYF
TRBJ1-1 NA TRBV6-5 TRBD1 TGTGCCAGCAGTTTAACCAGGGGGTTTACTGAAGCTTTCTTT CASSLTRGFTEAFF
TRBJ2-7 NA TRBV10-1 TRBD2 TGCGCCAGCAGTGACTCGGGAGGGAACAGTTACGAGCAGTACTTC CASSDSGGNSYEQYF
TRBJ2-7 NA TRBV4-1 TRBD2 TGCGCCAGCAGCCTCGAGCGGGGCCGCTACGAGCAGTACTTC CASSLERGRYEQYF
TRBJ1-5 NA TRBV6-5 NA TGTGCCAGCAGTTATAGAAACAATCAGCCCCAGCATTTT CASSYRNNQPQHF
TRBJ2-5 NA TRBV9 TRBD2 TGTGCCAGCAGCGTACTAGCGGGGGTTTTGGCAGGAGAGACCCAGTACTTC CASSVLAGVLAGETQYF